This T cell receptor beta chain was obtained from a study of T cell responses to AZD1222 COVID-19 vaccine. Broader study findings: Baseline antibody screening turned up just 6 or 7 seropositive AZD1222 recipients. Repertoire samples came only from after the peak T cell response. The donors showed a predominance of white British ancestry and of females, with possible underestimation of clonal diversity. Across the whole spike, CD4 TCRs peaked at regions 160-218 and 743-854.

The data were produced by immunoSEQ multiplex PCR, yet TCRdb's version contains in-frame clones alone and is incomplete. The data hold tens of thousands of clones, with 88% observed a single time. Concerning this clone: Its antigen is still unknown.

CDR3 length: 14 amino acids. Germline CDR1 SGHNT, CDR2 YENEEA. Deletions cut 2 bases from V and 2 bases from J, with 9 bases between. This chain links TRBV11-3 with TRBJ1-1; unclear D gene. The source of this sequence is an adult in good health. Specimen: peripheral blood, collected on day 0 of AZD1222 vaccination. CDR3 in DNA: TGTGCCAGCAGCTTAAACAGATTCAACACTGAAGCTTTCTTT. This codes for CASSLNRFNTEAFF.